This T cell receptor beta chain originates from a study of shared clonotypes between healthy human individuals. Naive CD8 cells, CD45RO-negative and positively selected for CCR7, excluded terminally differentiated effector memory CD45RA+ cells. The table came from immunoSEQ multiplex PCR; TCRdb's copy has only in-frame clones and leaves some out. Of 2 million to 2.5 million clones listed, about 93% were seen once; the top ten hold under 2%. Germline lookup yields CDR1 MNHEY and CDR2 SVGAGI. V lost 0 bases, J lost 3 bases, and 9 bases lay in between. The length of the CDR3 is 14 residues. The receptor was isolated from a man younger than 35 in good health. Some clones in this sample may be carry-over from other donors' samples. The source material was naive CD8+ T cells from PBMCs. This sequence joins TRBV6-5 and TRBJ2-7; no clear D gene. CDR3 protein: CASSYSSAVYEQYF. CDR3 in DNA: TGTGCCAGCAGTTACTCGTCGGCAGTCTACGAGCAGTACTTC.